The sequence of this T cell receptor beta chain was determined in a study of Ad26.COV2.S vaccination and SARS-CoV-2 variants. The overall study: Enrollment placed the donor in the COV1001 Ad26.COV2.S trial arm. Doses of Ad26.COV2.S were injected into muscle once or twice, 56 days apart.

A remark on this clone: A much larger clone is a single base away; this may be a read error.

Sequencing was performed with immunoSEQ multiplex PCR; in TCRdb, only in-frame clones are kept and a portion is missing. The repertoire holds more than 300,000 clones, roughly 86% seen once, with approximately 1.9% in the top ten. Stated treatment: around 19 received Ad26.COV2.S at low or high dose, single or two shots; five or six received placebo; per-sample allocation not given. Specimens were obtained on day 63 following the first vaccine or placebo injection. The administered vaccine (an Ad26 vector) expressed Wuhan-strain SARS-CoV-2 spike. The CDR3 is 14 amino acids. Germline V gives CDR1 MGHRA, CDR2 YSYEKL.

The rearrangement uses TRBV4-1 and TRBJ2-7; 7 nucleotides agree with TRBD2. Source: peripheral blood, taken in a trial of Ad26.COV2.S vaccine versus placebo. The source of this sequence is a person aged 18-65 years who received the Ad26.COV2.S COVID-19 vaccine or a placebo. CDR3 sequence: CARSRGGVEGEQYF. CDR3 in DNA: TGCGCCCGCAGCCGGGGAGGGGTAGAGGGCGAGCAGTACTTC.